The rows below give T cell receptor beta chains drawn from one sample of a study of T cells in localized non-small cell lung cancer. Sequencing used immunoSEQ multiplex PCR; TCRdb keeps in-frame clones, though not all of them. This sample has around 78,000 clones; 88% occur once, and the top ten carry 20% to 25%. The sample here was peripheral blood, taken before any cancer treatment. Every receptor here comes from a woman aged 35 to 70 with stage I squamous cell lung carcinoma. Each CDR3 is given with its conserved first and last residue. The order of the fields is D gene, V gene, clone size, CDR3 length, J gene, CDR3 DNA, CDR3 protein. A D gene is named only where the DNA matches it firmly. Size values are once, few and many counts, or a class for expanded clones, and some rows have none.

>-|TRBV6-1|few|12|TRBJ1-3
TGTGCCAGCAACCCCGGGCGGGACACCATATATTTT
CASNPGRDTIYF
>TRBD2|TRBV7-9|-|14|TRBJ2-7
TGTGCCAGCAGCCTTAGCGGGGGGCCTAGGGAGCAGTACTTC
CASSLSGGPREQYF
>-|TRBV4-1|-|15|TRBJ2-3
TGCGCCAGCAGCCAAGCAACGGAATCTACAGATACGCAGTATTTT
CASSQATESTDTQYF
>-|TRBV27|once|13|TRBJ2-4
TGTGCCAGCAGTTTAGGGCTAGCTACCATTCAGTACTTC
CASSLGLATIQYF
>TRBD2|TRBV5-1|-|17|TRBJ2-1
TGCGCCAGCAGCATTGGACTAGCGGGGGCCAATTACAATGAGCAGTTCTTC
CASSIGLAGANYNEQFF
>-|TRBV2|-|17|TRBJ2-5
TGTGCCAGCAGTGAAGCGAGGGCAGGGATGGGTAGAGAGACCCAGTACTTC
CASSEARAGMGRETQYF
>-|TRBV11-3|-|12|TRBJ2-3
TGTGCCAGCAGCGATACAGGAGATACGCAGTATTTT
CASSDTGDTQYF
>TRBD1|TRBV6-5|-|15|TRBJ1-6
TGTGCCAGCAACGAGGGGGGACAGGGTAATTCACCCCTCCACTTT
CASNEGGQGNSPLHF
>TRBD1|TRBV11-1|-|13|TRBJ1-1
TGTGCCAGCAGCTTGACAGGGGGGATTGAAGCTTTCTTT
CASSLTGGIEAFF
>-|TRBV19|-|13|TRBJ2-5
TGTGCCAGTAGTATTACCGGTGCCGAGACCCAGTACTTC
CASSITGAETQYF
>TRBD1|TRBV2|-|15|TRBJ1-5
TGTGCCACCGGGACAGGAATGGTTGGGAATCAGCCCCAGCATTTT
CATGTGMVGNQPQHF
>-|TRBV30|once|13|TRBJ2-7
TGTGCCTGGAGTATCGACAGGGAGGGGCCGCAGTACTTC
CAWSIDREGPQYF
>-|TRBV5-6|-|15|TRBJ2-7
TGTGCCAGCAGCTTCTTCCACGTACAGGGCAACGAGCAGTACTTC
CASSFFHVQGNEQYF
>-|TRBV6-5|-|15|TRBJ1-1
TGTGCCAGCAGGAAACAGGTCCCCATGAACACTGAAGCTTTCTTT
CASRKQVPMNTEAFF
>-|TRBV28|-|17|TRBJ1-1
TGTGCCAGCAGTTTATATTGGCAGACCCACATGAACACTGAAGCTTTCTTT
CASSLYWQTHMNTEAFF
>-|TRBV5-6|-|16|TRBJ1-3
TGTGCCAGCAGCTTGTTCGGCGCTCTCGGGGGAAACACCATATATTTT
CASSLFGALGGNTIYF
>-|TRBV2|-|14|TRBJ2-1
TGTGCCAGCAGCCTCCGGGACGGGAACAATGAGCAGTTCTTC
CASSLRDGNNEQFF
>-|TRBV10-3|few|14|TRBJ1-1
TGTGCCATCAGTGAGAACGCGTTGAACACTGAAGCTTTCTTT
CAISENALNTEAFF
>-|TRBV10-3|-|17|TRBJ2-1
TGTGCCATCAGTGAGCCACCGGCAGGGACCTCCTACAATGAGCAGTTCTTC
CAISEPPAGTSYNEQFF
>-|TRBV2|-|12|TRBJ1-1
TGTGCCAGCCGCAGGGAGGGGACTGAAGCTTTCTTT
CASRREGTEAFF
>-|TRBV7-8|-|14|TRBJ2-2
TGTGCCAGCAGCTTTAGGGTGAACACCGGGGAGCTGTTTTTT
CASSFRVNTGELFF
>-|TRBV19|-|11|TRBJ2-5
TGTGCCAGTAGTGGACCGAGGACCCAGTACTTC
CASSGPRTQYF
>TRBD2|TRBV7-9|-|16|TRBJ2-3
TGTGCCAGCAGCCGGGGACTAGCGGGGGACACAGATACGCAGTATTTT
CASSRGLAGDTDTQYF
>-|TRBV7-9|-|14|TRBJ1-4
TGTGCCAGCAGTTTGACTAGCGGTCATCAAAAACTGTTTTTT
CASSLTSGHQKLFF
>-|TRBV7-8|-|16|TRBJ1-3
TGTGCCAGCAGCTCCTTGGGGGGCACAGCTGGAAACACCATATATTTT
CASSSLGGTAGNTIYF
>-|TRBV27|-|16|TRBJ2-7
TGTGCCAGCAGCCCCCGGAAATACAGGAAGCTCCACGAGCAGTACTTC
CASSPRKYRKLHEQYF
>TRBD1|TRBV7-3|once|18|TRBJ2-2
TGTGCCAGCAGCCTCACCGGGACAGAACCATTGTTGACCGGGGAGCTGTTTTTT
CASSLTGTEPLLTGELFF
>-|TRBV29-1|-|13|TRBJ1-4
TGCAGCGTTTTAGTTGCAACTAATGAAAAACTGTTTTTT
CSVLVATNEKLFF
>TRBD1|TRBV5-6|-|16|TRBJ1-1
TGTGCCAGCAGACCCGCCGTTGGACAGGGATACACTGAAGCTTTCTTT
CASRPAVGQGYTEAFF